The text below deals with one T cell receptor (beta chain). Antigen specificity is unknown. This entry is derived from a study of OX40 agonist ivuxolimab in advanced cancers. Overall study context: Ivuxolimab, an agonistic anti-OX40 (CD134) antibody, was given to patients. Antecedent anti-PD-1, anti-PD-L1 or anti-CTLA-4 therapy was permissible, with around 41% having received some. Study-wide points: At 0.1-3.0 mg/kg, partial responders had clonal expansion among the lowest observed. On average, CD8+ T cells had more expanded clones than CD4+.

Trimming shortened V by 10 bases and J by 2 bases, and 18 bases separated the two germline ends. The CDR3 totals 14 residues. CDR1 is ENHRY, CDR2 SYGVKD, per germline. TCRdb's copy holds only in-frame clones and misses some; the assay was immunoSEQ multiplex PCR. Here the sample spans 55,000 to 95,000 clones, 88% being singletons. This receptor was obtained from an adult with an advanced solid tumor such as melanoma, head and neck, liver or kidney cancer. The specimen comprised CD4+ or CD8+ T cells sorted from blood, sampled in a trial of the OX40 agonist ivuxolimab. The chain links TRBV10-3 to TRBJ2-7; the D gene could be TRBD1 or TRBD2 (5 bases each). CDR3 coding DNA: TGTGCCAGTACCGGGACCGACGTGACCTACGAGCAGTACTTC. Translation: CASTGTDVTYEQYF.